The present T cell receptor beta chain was sequenced within a study of blood T cell repertoires in COVID-19. Study overall: Specimens from acute and convalescent COVID-19 originated in the United States, Italy and Spain. Sample material is recorded as cDNA or gDNA derived from T cells, B-cell-depleted T cells, or PBMCs.

In the original processing: Estimated nucleated cell counts came from reference gene primer amplification. Measured with immunoSEQ multiplex PCR; TCRdb has only the in-frame clones, and not every one. V, J and clone size reflect that table, while D and trimming were determined from the DNA. The sample has some 30,000 clones; 85% to 90% are singletons. The sequencing input was peripheral blood. The sequence was obtained from a man between 65 and 85 years old with active COVID-19.

The CDR3 DNA reads TGTGCCAGCAGCTTAGCGTACGGGAGTACAGATACGCAGTATTTT. Amino acid sequence: CASSLAYGSTDTQYF. V and J are TRBV7-8 and TRBJ2-3; weak D call: TRBD2 (6 bases). The V gene lost 0 bases and the J gene lost 3 bases, with 10 bases spanning the gap. The CDR3 has 15 residues. Germline CDR1 and CDR2: SGHVS and FQNEAQ.